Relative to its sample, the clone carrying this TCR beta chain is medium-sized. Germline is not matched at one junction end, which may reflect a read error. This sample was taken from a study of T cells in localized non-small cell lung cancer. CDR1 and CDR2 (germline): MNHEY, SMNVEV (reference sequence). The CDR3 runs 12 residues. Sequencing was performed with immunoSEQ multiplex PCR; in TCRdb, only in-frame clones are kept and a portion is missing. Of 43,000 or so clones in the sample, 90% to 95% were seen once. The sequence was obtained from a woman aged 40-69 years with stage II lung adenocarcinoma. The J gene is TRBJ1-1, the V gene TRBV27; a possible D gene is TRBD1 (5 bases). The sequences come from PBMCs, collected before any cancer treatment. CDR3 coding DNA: TGTGCCAGGGCCGGGACGAACGCTGAAGCTTTCTTT. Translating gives CARAGTNAEAFF.